The 2 T cell receptor beta chains listed next were all sequenced from one sample in a study of blood T cell repertoires in COVID-19. Assay used: immunoSEQ multiplex PCR; TCRdb lists only in-frame clones, some missing. The table lists under 95,000 clones, around 88% of them singletons. Source material: peripheral blood. These receptor sequences come from a man in his fifties or sixties with acute or convalescent COVID-19.

This chain connects TRBV3-1 (or the pseudogene TRBV3-2) to TRBJ1-6, with unresolved D. There are 15 residues in the CDR3. V lost 4 bases and J lost 3, with 10 bases in between. Germline V CDR1 and CDR2: LGHDT, YNNKEL (reference sequence). CDR3 protein: CASSPPGSYNSPLHF. The DNA of the CDR3 is TGTGCCAGCAGCCCCCCGGGGAGCTATAATTCACCCCTCCACTTT.

The chain joins TRBV19 to TRBJ2-5; the match to TRBD2 covers 9 bases. Germline CDR1 and CDR2: LNHDA and SQIVND (reference sequence). V trimming: 4 bases; J trimming: 5 bases; junction bases outside the gene matches: 5. The CDR3 consists of 14 residues. CDR3 amino acids: CASSRAGGGETQYF. The CDR3 coding sequence is TGTGCCAGTAGTAGAGCGGGGGGTGGGGAGACCCAGTACTTC.